These 32 T cell receptor beta chains came from one sample sequenced in a study of T cell repertoires in cytomegalovirus infection. These receptors' antigens are unknown. MiXCR, run by TCRdb on the reads, gives a single entry per CDR3 protein. The sample records roughly 80,000 distinct CDR3 sequences, 20% to 30% being singletons. This sample comprised CD8+ T cells from cultured PBMCs, obtained from culture after CMV antigen stimulation. The receptors derive from a human donor in good health (CMV status not recorded). Some clones in this sample may be carry-over from other donors' samples.

Regarding this clonotype: It may be a read error: a sequence one base away is much more abundant. V gene TRBV12-3 or TRBV12-4 combines with J gene TRBJ1-1; D is possibly TRBD1 (5 bases). V shed 10 bases and J shed 0 bases, with 18 bases lying between them. The CDR3 runs 15 residues. The CDR3 nucleotides are TGTGCCAACATCTGGGGAGGGACTATGAACACTGAAGCTTTCTTT. It specifies CANIWGGTMNTEAFF.

This chain links TRBV7-8 with TRBJ2-7, with TRBD1 identical over 11 bases. CDR1 SGHVS and CDR2 FQNEAQ come from the germline V gene. The V segment lost 1 base and the J segment 4 bases; nucleotides outside the gene matches: 6. The CDR3 loop spans 16 amino acids. Written as DNA, the CDR3 is TGTGCCAGCAGCTTAGGGCATGGACAGGGGGCATACGAGCAGTACTTC. It specifies CASSLGHGQGAYEQYF.

This clonotype was recorded a few times. The chain is built from TRBV7-9 and TRBJ2-7; D is uncertain. The CDR3 sequence is 13 residues long. V gave up 3 bases and J gave up 12 bases, with 18 bases separating them. Germline values: CDR1 SEHNR, CDR2 FQNEAQ (reference sequence). The CDR3 region has the DNA TGTGCCAGCAGCTTGAGCCCGACTCACCACGCGTACTTC. It is translated as CASSLSPTHHAYF.

The chain has TRBV4-3 and TRBJ2-7, with D unresolved. Germline CDR1 reads LGHNA; CDR2 reads YSLEER. V was cut by 0 bases and J by 5 bases, with 17 bases left in between. The CDR3 loop spans 16 amino acids. CDR3 protein: CASSQERWNPLHEQYF. In DNA form, the CDR3 reads TGCGCCAGCAGCCAAGAGAGATGGAACCCCCTCCACGAGCAGTACTTC.

This chain uses TRBV12-3 or TRBV12-4 with TRBJ2-3; D ambiguous. This CDR3 has 13 residues. V lost 3 bases and J 7 bases, leaving 11 bases between the germline ends. The CDR3 protein is CASSFPRNYTQYF. Written as DNA, the CDR3 is TGTGCCAGCAGTTTTCCCCGCAACTATACGCAGTATTTT.

The chain has TRBV19 and TRBJ2-6; D uncertain. Germline V lookup: CDR1 LNHDA, CDR2 SQIVND (reference sequence). The CDR3 consists of 13 residues. V was clipped by 1 base and J by 2 bases, with 0 bases between them. CDR3 coding DNA: TGTGCCAGTAGTATAGCTGGGGCCAACGTCCTGACTTTC. Translating it yields CASSIAGANVLTF.

The gene calls are TRBV5-1 and TRBJ1-1; D gene ambiguous. Germline lookup yields CDR1 SGHRS and CDR2 YFSETQ. Trimming took 6 bases from V and 5 from J, leaving 8 bases between them. The CDR3 totals 11 residues. The CDR3 loop reads CASTIGTEAFF. In DNA, the CDR3 is TGCGCCAGCACAATCGGGACTGAAGCTTTCTTT.

As to this clonotype: This could be a read error, since a much larger clone is one nucleotide away. V and J are TRBV5-5 and TRBJ2-1, with TRBD1 as a possible D gene (6 bases). The germline CDR1 and CDR2 sequences are SGHKS and YYEKEE (reference sequence). The CDR3 spans 15 residues. The CDR3 DNA follows: TGTGCCAGCAGCTTGTACGGGGACACCTACAATGAGCCGTTCTTC. Protein product: CASSLYGDTYNEPFF.

The chain links TRBV9 to TRBJ2-7, with TRBD1 matching 7 bases. From germline, CDR1 is SGDLS and CDR2 YYNGEE. The junction had 7 bases not matched to a gene; V was cut back by 0 bases and J by 7 bases. The CDR3 loop spans 14 amino acids. CDR3 amino acids: CASSVGDRVEEQYF. The CDR3 DNA follows: TGTGCCAGCAGCGTAGGCGACAGGGTGGAAGAGCAGTACTTC.

This clonotype occurred a few times. The genes are TRBV4-3 and TRBJ2-1; no clear D. Germline V gives CDR1 LGHNA, CDR2 YSLEER. CDR3 size: 13 residues. V was pared by 2 bases and J by 5 bases, with 7 bases between. The DNA for the CDR3 is TGCGCCAGCAGCCAACGTGGAAACAATGAGCAGTTCTTC. This translates into CASSQRGNNEQFF.

This clonotype showed up many times. The chain joins TRBV27 to TRBJ2-3, with D tentatively TRBD1 (5 bases). CDR1 is MNHEY and CDR2 is SMNVEV in the germline V gene (reference sequence). Deletions cut 5 bases from V and 4 bases from J, with 13 bases between. This CDR3 has 14 amino acids. CDR3 sequence: CASSRFPGSDTQYF. CDR3 in DNA: TGTGCCAGCAGTCGATTTCCAGGGTCAGATACGCAGTATTTT.

This clonotype showed up just a few times. The rearrangement uses TRBV6-5 and TRBJ1-1; D remains ambiguous. V was pared by 2 bases and J by 1 base, with 8 bases between. Germline V gene lookup returns CDR1 MNHEY and CDR2 SVGAGI. The CDR3 is 14 residues long. CDR3 residues: CASSYVAGNTEAFF. CDR3 nucleotide sequence: TGTGCCAGCAGTTACGTGGCGGGGAACACTGAAGCTTTCTTT.

This clonotype has a handful of counts. The chain carries TRBV6-2 or TRBV6-3 and TRBJ2-1; 7 bases align to TRBD1. V gave up 8 bases and J gave up 10 bases; unmatched junction bases: 5. This CDR3 region has 11 residues. The germline gives CDR1 MNHEY, CDR2 SVGEGT. CDR3 protein: CASFKDREQFF. The CDR3 region has the DNA TGTGCCAGCTTCAAGGACAGGGAGCAGTTCTTC.

This clonotype was seen at least ten times. This chain uses TRBV28 with TRBJ2-3; tentatively, D is TRBD2 (5 bases). The germline V gene has CDR1 MDHEN and CDR2 SYDVKM. Trimming cost V 3 bases and J 3 bases, with 10 bases left between them. The CDR3 sequence is 14 residues long. CDR3 DNA sequence: TGTGCCAGCAGTTTCCTCTCGGGAACAGATACGCAGTATTTT. Protein sequence: CASSFLSGTDTQYF.

This clonotype came up many times. The rearrangement links TRBV7-8 to TRBJ2-5, with D perhaps given as TRBD1 or TRBD2 (7 bases each). Germline V gene sequence: CDR1 SGHVS, CDR2 FQNEAQ. The CDR3 is 17 amino acids. Trimming shortened V by 1 base and J by 1 base, and 16 bases separated the two germline ends. The CDR3 DNA follows: TGTGCCAGCAGCTTAGTCGTCCCAGGGGGGGTCCAAGAGACCCAGTACTTC. Protein: CASSLVVPGGVQETQYF.

This chain joins TRBV20-1 and TRBJ2-5; TRBD2 matches 11 bases. Germline V lookup: CDR1 DFQATT, CDR2 SNEGSKA (reference sequence). Trimming took 6 bases from V and 5 from J; bases not matched to a gene: 11. The CDR3 contains 15 residues. CDR3 DNA: TGCAGTGCCAGACTAGCGGGGAGGACCCCGGAGACCCAGTACTTC. It translates to CSARLAGRTPETQYF.

This clonotype has a count of ten or more. The J gene is TRBJ2-7, the V gene TRBV7-2, with unresolved D. Germline V gene lookup returns CDR1 SGHTA and CDR2 FQGNSA. The CDR3 consists of 13 residues. The germline V and J ends were trimmed by 5 bases and 3 bases, with 11 bases remaining between them. CDR3 nucleotides: TGTGCCAGCAGCCCCCCTTTAGTCTACGAGCAGTACTTC. Translated, it gives CASSPPLVYEQYF.

In DNA form, the CDR3 reads TGTGCCAGCAGTCCCGCAGGGGTGAACACTGAAGCTTTCTTT. Translated: CASSPAGVNTEAFF. The chain joins TRBV27 to TRBJ1-1; possible D gene TRBD1, 6 bases. With 5 bases removed from V and 0 bases from J, the gap between germline ends came to 10 bases. Germline CDR1 MNHEY, CDR2 SMNVEV (reference sequence). This CDR3 spans 14 amino acids.

This clonotype was detected only a few times. V usage is TRBV6-2 or TRBV6-3 and J usage is TRBJ1-5; D unclear. V lost 2 bases, J lost 0 bases, and 14 bases lay in between. Germline V gives CDR1 MNHEY, CDR2 SVGEGT. The CDR3 consists of 17 residues. In nucleotides, the CDR3 is TGTGCCAGCAGTTACGAAGACTGGTTCTATAGCAATCAGCCCCAGCATTTT. It yields the protein CASSYEDWFYSNQPQHF.

This chain uses TRBV9 with TRBJ2-1, with a weak D call TRBD2 (5 bases). Germline assignment: CDR1 SGDLS and CDR2 YYNGEE. Trimming shortened V by 3 bases and J by 8 bases, and 18 bases separated the two germline ends. The CDR3 extends over 15 amino acids. The CDR3 DNA reads TGTGCCAGCAGCGCCCGAACCGCCCCGAGGGATGAGCAGTTCTTC. The encoded protein is CASSARTAPRDEQFF.

This clonotype was observed a few times. The chain links TRBV29-1 to TRBJ2-1; D call uncertain. This CDR3 is built from 12 residues. The V gene lost 2 bases and the J gene lost 6 bases, with 8 bases spanning the gap. Germline-derived CDR1 and CDR2 are SQVTM and ANQGSEA. CDR3 in DNA: TGCAGCGTTGAAAAATCTGGCAATGAGCAGTTCTTC. This gives the protein CSVEKSGNEQFF.

This clonotype turned up a few times. CDR3: CASTFDGVQPQHF. The CDR3 nucleotides are TGTGCCAGTACCTTCGATGGGGTTCAGCCCCAGCATTTT. This chain uses TRBV19 with TRBJ1-5; D ambiguous. The CDR3 contains 13 residues. The ends were cut back, 7 bases at V and 6 bases at J, with 13 bases in the middle. Germline loops: CDR1 LNHDA, CDR2 SQIVND (reference sequence).

V is TRBV12-3 or TRBV12-4 and J is TRBJ2-6; a weak D match, TRBD1 (6 bases). V lost 4 bases and J 1 base, leaving 11 bases between the germline ends. The CDR3 has 16 residues. The CDR3 nucleotides read TGTGCCAGCAGTTCCTCGGACAGTTCTGGGGCCAACGTCCTGACTTTC. It codes for CASSSSDSSGANVLTF.

This clonotype has only a few counts. The J gene is TRBJ1-2, the V gene TRBV6-1, with a possible D match to TRBD1 (6 bases). Trimming shortened V by 2 bases and J by 5 bases, and 12 bases separated the two germline ends. Germline-derived CDR1 and CDR2 are MNHNS and SASEGT. CDR3 length equals 14 residues. CDR3 DNA: TGTGCCAGCAGTGAATTGCGGGGGCGGTATGGCTACACCTTC. Translating it yields CASSELRGRYGYTF.

The V and J genes are TRBV19 and TRBJ1-2; maybe TRBD1 (5 bases). Trimming shortened V by 11 bases and J by 0 bases, and 19 bases separated the two germline ends. CDR1 LNHDA and CDR2 SQIVND come from the germline V gene (reference sequence). The CDR3 spans 15 residues. Here the CDR3 DNA reads TGTGCCCGTAACGGTCTAACAGGACCTAACTATGGCTACACCTTC. Translated: CARNGLTGPNYGYTF.

This clonotype was observed a few times. This chain uses TRBV12-3 or TRBV12-4 with TRBJ2-1, with D possibly TRBD2 on 5 matching bases. V was trimmed by 8 bases and J by 4 bases, leaving 9 bases between them. This CDR3 spans 12 amino acids. CDR3 residues: CASGGIYNEQFF. CDR3 nucleotides: TGTGCCAGCGGAGGAATATACAATGAGCAGTTCTTC.

This clonotype has only a few counts. J is TRBJ1-1 and V is TRBV9; D uncertain. In germline, CDR1 is SGDLS, CDR2 YYNGEE. The CDR3 length is 14 residues. Deletions cut 2 bases from V and 1 base from J, with 9 bases between. CDR3 sequence: CASSVGVPNTEAFF. CDR3 DNA sequence: TGTGCCAGCAGCGTGGGTGTTCCGAACACTGAAGCTTTCTTT. The entire variable domain, with the rest obtained from reference TRBV9 and TRBJ1-1, is as follows: DSGVTQTPKHLITATGQRVTLRCSPRSGDLSVYWYQQSLDQGLQFLIQYYNGEERAKGNILERFSAQQFPDLHSELNLSSLELGDSALYFCASSVGVPNTEAFFGQGTRLTVV.

The CDR3 DNA sequence: TGTGCCACCAGCAGAGATCTGTTGGGGGACACCATATATTTT. Its translation: CATSRDLLGDTIYF. The chain combines TRBV15 with TRBJ1-3; D is possibly TRBD1 (5 bases). CDR1 and CDR2 from the germline V gene are LNHNV and YYDKDF (reference sequence). Trimming cost V 0 bases and J 8 bases, with 11 bases left between them. The CDR3 contains 14 residues.

This chain connects TRBV20-1 to TRBJ2-4; possibly TRBD2 for D (5 bases). Between the trimmed V and J ends, which lost 0 bases and 6 bases, there was a span of 12 bases. The CDR3 loop spans 14 amino acids. The V gene's germline CDR1 is DFQATT and CDR2 SNEGSKA (reference sequence). CDR3 residues: CSARDSGKGNIQYF. In nucleotides, the CDR3 is TGCAGTGCTAGAGATTCGGGGAAGGGAAACATTCAGTACTTC.

This clonotype has just a few counts. This chain connects TRBV5-1 to TRBJ2-7; possibly TRBD1 for D (5 bases). The CDR3 contains 13 residues. With 4 bases removed from V and 2 bases from J, the gap between germline ends came to 10 bases. The germline CDR1 and CDR2 sequences are SGHRS and YFSETQ. The CDR3 is CASSMTAPYEQYF. The CDR3 DNA follows: TGCGCCAGCAGCATGACAGCACCCTACGAGCAGTACTTC.

The chain couples TRBV5-3 to TRBJ1-2; 7 nucleotides line up with TRBD1. TRBV5-3 is treated as an ORF (open reading frame) with a function not yet certain. This CDR3 has 14 residues. Trimming took 8 bases from V and 4 from J; bases not matched to a gene: 11. CDR3 DNA: TGTGCCAGCGGGGTATTGGGGGACAGCTATGGCTACACCTTC. As protein: CASGVLGDSYGYTF.

The V gene is TRBV27, the J gene TRBJ1-5, with TRBD1 matching 8 bases. Germline CDR1 MNHEY, CDR2 SMNVEV (reference sequence). The CDR3 is 14 amino acids. The trim removed 7 bases at V and 2 bases at J, leaving 4 bases unmatched. The CDR3 sequence: CASTGQGRNQPQHF. In nucleotides, the CDR3 is TGTGCCAGCACCGGACAGGGACGCAATCAGCCCCAGCATTTT.